The 11 T cell receptor beta chains below come from one sample, sequenced in a study of blood T cell repertoires in COVID-19 (dated by TCRdb to the early 2020s). Libraries were built with the immunoSEQ multiplex PCR assay. TCRdb stores this immuneACCESS table with in-frame sequences only. Part of the clones is absent; in the studies checked, under half of the shortfall reflects unresolved V genes, and no reason is known for the rest. The sample table lists approximately 270,000 clones, under 85% of them with a count of one. The top ten clonotypes cover 0.85% to 1% of the sample. Source material: peripheral blood. Receptors were obtained from a human donor with COVID-19, enrolled during active disease. The donor label of this sample is uncertain.

The rearrangement joins TRBV5-1 to TRBJ1-2; 9 bases line up with TRBD1. The CDR3 length is 14 residues. With 4 bases clipped from V and 7 bases from J, the junction kept 8 bases outside the gene matches. Germline V gene lookup returns CDR1 SGHRS and CDR2 YFSETQ. This chain's CDR3 is CASSVPGQGLGYTF. CDR3 nucleotides: TGCGCCAGCAGCGTACCGGGACAGGGCCTTGGCTACACCTTC.

The J gene is TRBJ1-1, the V gene TRBV27, with a tentative D call TRBD1 (5 bases). The CDR3 sequence is 14 residues long. Germline V CDR1 and CDR2: MNHEY, SMNVEV (reference sequence). Trimming left V 6 bases short and J 4 bases short, with 15 bases between. CDR3 in amino acids: CASSERRGPTEAFF. In DNA, the CDR3 is TGTGCCAGCAGCGAAAGGAGGGGCCCCACTGAAGCTTTCTTT.

This chain joins TRBV6-1 and TRBJ2-7; D gene unclear. There are 13 residues in the CDR3. CDR1 is MNHNS, CDR2 SASEGT, per germline. The germline V and J ends were trimmed by 2 bases and 0 bases, with 5 bases remaining between them. The CDR3 protein is CASSENFSYEQYF. CDR3 coding DNA: TGTGCCAGCAGTGAAAACTTCTCCTACGAGCAGTACTTC.

This chain connects TRBV28 to TRBJ1-4, with D hard to call. Germline V lookup: CDR1 MDHEN, CDR2 SYDVKM. The V end was cut by 6 bases, the J end by 8 bases, with 16 bases between. The CDR3 length is 14 residues. The CDR3 loop reads CASSRTEVREKLFF. The CDR3 DNA is TGTGCCAGCAGCAGGACGGAGGTGAGGGAAAAACTGTTTTTT.

The chain carries TRBV29-1 and TRBJ1-1; TRBD1 aligns across 7 bases. The CDR3 is 14 amino acids. From germline, CDR1 is SQVTM and CDR2 ANQGSEA. V dropped 2 bases and J dropped 6; count of bases not matched to a gene: 9. The CDR3 protein is CSVESSGGRAEAFF. DNA of the CDR3: TGCAGCGTTGAATCATCAGGGGGAAGGGCTGAAGCTTTCTTT.

J is TRBJ1-2 and V is TRBV27, with 7 bases that match TRBD1. The CDR3 is 14 amino acids. Looked up from germline, CDR1 is MNHEY and CDR2 is SMNVEV (reference sequence). With 8 bases clipped from V and 6 bases from J, the junction kept 12 bases outside the gene matches. The CDR3 bases are TGTGCCAGCGGGGAACAGGGGAGGAATAATGGCTACACCTTC. Its protein product is CASGEQGRNNGYTF.

The chain has TRBV24-1 and TRBJ1-6; D perhaps matches TRBD1 (6 bases). Germline assignment: CDR1 KGHDR and CDR2 SFDVKD. The V and J ends lost 3 bases and 7 bases respectively, with 21 bases between them. This CDR3 has 18 residues. The CDR3 reads CATSDVMGQGFGNSPLHF. The CDR3 nucleotides are TGTGCCACCAGTGATGTAATGGGGCAGGGGTTCGGAAATTCACCCCTCCACTTT.

This chain uses TRBV18 with TRBJ1-4, with a tentative D call TRBD1 (5 bases). V was shortened by 3 bases and J by 7 bases, with 15 bases between the two germline ends. CDR1 and CDR2 (germline): KGHSH, LQKENI. The CDR3 totals 15 residues. CDR3 DNA sequence: TGTGCCAGCTCACCGGATCAGGGTGGCGGTGAAAAACTGTTTTTT. This codes for CASSPDQGGGEKLFF.

The chain combines TRBV28 with TRBJ2-3, with D unclear. V lost 7 bases to trimming and J lost 1 base, with 6 bases between them. CDR1 is MDHEN, CDR2 SYDVKM, per germline. The CDR3 extends over 12 amino acids. The CDR3 is CASMTRTDTQYF. CDR3 bases: TGTGCCAGCATGACACGCACAGATACGCAGTATTTT.

The CDR3 bases are TGTGCCAGCAGTTACAGGGAGAGGGGAAACACCATATATTTT. This gives the protein CASSYRERGNTIYF. The chain uses TRBV6-5 and TRBJ1-3, with D unclear. Germline loops: CDR1 MNHEY, CDR2 SVGAGI. V lost 2 bases and J lost 4, with 9 bases in between. The CDR3 totals 14 residues.

This chain connects TRBV3-1 (or the pseudogene TRBV3-2) to TRBJ2-2; 8 bases align to TRBD1. In germline, CDR1 is LGHDT, CDR2 YNNKEL (reference sequence). The J segment lost 1 base and the V segment lost 4 bases, leaving 5 bases of the junction unmatched. The CDR3 sequence is 16 residues long. CDR3 amino acids: CASSPRTGLNTGELFF. The CDR3 nucleotides are TGTGCCAGCAGCCCGCGGACAGGGCTGAACACCGGGGAGCTGTTTTTT.